The source of this T cell receptor beta chain is a study of CD4 T cell repertoires in COVID-19. The germline V and J ends were trimmed by 4 bases and 4 bases, with 10 bases remaining between them. Per germline, CDR1 MDHEN and CDR2 SYDVKM. The CDR3 is 13 residues long. Mild-to-severe COVID-19 survivors were the donors. TCRdb's table, derived via immunoSEQ multiplex PCR, lists solely in-frame clones and lacks some. The sample has about 75,000 clones; 83% are singletons. This chain uses TRBV28 with TRBJ1-2; the D is unclear. The specimen was CD4+ T cells from peripheral blood, collected after recovery from COVID-19. This clonotype was sampled from a human donor who had COVID-19. This chain's CDR3 is CASSWTKLYGYTF. The DNA of the CDR3 is TGTGCCAGCAGTTGGACCAAACTCTATGGCTACACCTTC.